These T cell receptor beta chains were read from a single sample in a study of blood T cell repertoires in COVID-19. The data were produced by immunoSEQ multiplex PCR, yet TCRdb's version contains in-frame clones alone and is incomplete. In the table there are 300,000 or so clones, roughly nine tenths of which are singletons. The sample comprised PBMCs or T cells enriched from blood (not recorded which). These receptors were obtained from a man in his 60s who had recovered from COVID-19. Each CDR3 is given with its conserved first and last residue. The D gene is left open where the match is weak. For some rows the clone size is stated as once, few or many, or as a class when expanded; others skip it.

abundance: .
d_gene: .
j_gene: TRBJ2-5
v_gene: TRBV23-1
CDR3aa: CASSHRGHF
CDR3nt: TGCGCCAGCAGTCATAGAGGGCACTTC

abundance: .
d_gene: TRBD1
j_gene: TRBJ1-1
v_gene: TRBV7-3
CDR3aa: CASSSGGTTGNTEAFF
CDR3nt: TGTGCCAGCAGCTCAGGGGGAACGACAGGGAACACTGAAGCTTTCTTT

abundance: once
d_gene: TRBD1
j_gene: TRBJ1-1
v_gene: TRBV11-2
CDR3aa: CASSLRRQGGTEAFF
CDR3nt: TGTGCCAGCAGCTTAAGGAGACAGGGCGGCACTGAAGCTTTCTTT

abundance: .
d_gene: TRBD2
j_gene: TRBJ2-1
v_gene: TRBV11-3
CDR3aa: CASSPRTSGSGKQFF
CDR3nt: TGTGCCAGCAGCCCCCGGACTAGCGGGAGTGGGAAGCAGTTCTTC

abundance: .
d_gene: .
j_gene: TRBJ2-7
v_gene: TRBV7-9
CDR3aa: CASSLARRNYYEQYF
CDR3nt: TGTGCCAGCAGCTTGGCACGACGGAACTACTACGAGCAGTACTTC

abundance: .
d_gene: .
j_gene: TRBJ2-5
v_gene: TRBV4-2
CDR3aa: CASSQVESQETQYF
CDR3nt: TGTGCCAGCAGCCAAGTTGAGAGCCAAGAGACCCAGTACTTC

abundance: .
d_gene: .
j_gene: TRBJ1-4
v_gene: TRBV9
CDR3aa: CASSVGPTNNEKLFF
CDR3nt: TGTGCCAGCAGCGTAGGACCGACTAATAATGAAAAACTGTTTTTT

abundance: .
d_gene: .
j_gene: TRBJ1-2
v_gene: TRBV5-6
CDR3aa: CASSLQPTHPEEGYTF
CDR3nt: TGTGCCAGCAGCCTTCAGCCCACACATCCCGAGGAAGGCTACACCTTC

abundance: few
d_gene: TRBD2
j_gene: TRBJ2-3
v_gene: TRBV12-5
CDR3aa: CASGTGLAGGTDTQYF
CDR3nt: TGTGCTAGTGGTACGGGACTAGCGGGGGGCACAGATACGCAGTATTTT

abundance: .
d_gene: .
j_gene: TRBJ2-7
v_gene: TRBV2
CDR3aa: CARAGITDEQYF
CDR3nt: TGTGCCAGAGCCGGGATTACGGACGAGCAGTACTTC

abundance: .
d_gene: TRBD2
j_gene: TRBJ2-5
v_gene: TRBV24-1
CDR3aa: CATSETSGRGLQETQYF
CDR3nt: TGTGCCACCAGTGAGACTAGCGGGAGGGGGCTCCAAGAGACCCAGTACTTC